This T cell receptor (beta chain) stems from a study of OX40 agonist ivuxolimab in advanced cancers. Study as a whole: Partial responses were achieved by three patients, of whom one had hepatocellular carcinoma and two had cutaneous melanoma. Whole-study results and caveats: By week 6 at 0.1 to 3.0 mg/kg, blood CD4+ and CD8+ T cells had expanded clonally. Partial responders receiving 0.1-3.0 mg/kg showed among the lowest clonal expansion. Also showing low normalized T-cell clonal expansion were some of the nonresponders.

Germline V gene data show CDR1 as SSHAT and CDR2 as FNYEAQ (reference sequence). This CDR3 is 14 amino acids long. V was shortened by 1 base and J by 9 bases, with 12 bases between the two germline ends. A remark on this clone: The antigen remains unidentified.

The table came from immunoSEQ multiplex PCR; TCRdb's copy has only in-frame clones and leaves some out. The sample holds some 79,000 clones, around 90% seen once. This receptor was obtained from an adult with an advanced solid tumor such as melanoma, head and neck, liver or kidney cancer. The chain couples TRBV7-7 to TRBJ2-2; D gene uncertain. The sequencing used CD4+ or CD8+ T cells sorted from blood, collected in a trial of the OX40 agonist ivuxolimab. The CDR3 bases are TGTGCCAGCAGCTTAGGGCCTCCCAGTTGGGAGCTGTTTTTT. It translates to CASSLGPPSWELFF.